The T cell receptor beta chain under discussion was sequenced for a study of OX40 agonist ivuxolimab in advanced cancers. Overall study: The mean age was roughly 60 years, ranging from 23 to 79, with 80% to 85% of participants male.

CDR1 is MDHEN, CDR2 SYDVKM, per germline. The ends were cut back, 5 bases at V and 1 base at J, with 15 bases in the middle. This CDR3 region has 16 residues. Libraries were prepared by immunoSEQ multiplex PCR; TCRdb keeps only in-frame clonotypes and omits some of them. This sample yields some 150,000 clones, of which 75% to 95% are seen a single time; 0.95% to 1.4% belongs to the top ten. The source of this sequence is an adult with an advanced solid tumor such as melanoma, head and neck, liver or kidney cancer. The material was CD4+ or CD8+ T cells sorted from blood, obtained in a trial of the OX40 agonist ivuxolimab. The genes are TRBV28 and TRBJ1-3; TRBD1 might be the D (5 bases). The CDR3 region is CASSPPGASSGNTIYF. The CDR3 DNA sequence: TGTGCCAGCAGTCCTCCCGGGGCTTCATCTGGAAACACCATATATTTT.